One T cell receptor (beta chain) is described in this entry. The source of the sample is a study of blood T cells in healthy people across ages. The V and J ends lost 2 bases and 5 bases respectively, with 15 bases between them. The CDR3 has 15 amino acids. Germline V gives CDR1 SGHTA, CDR2 FQGNSA. Together with a sample-barcoded 5' primer, a J-beta primer mix was included in a second PCR lasting roughly 6 to 12 cycles. TCRdb ran MiXCR on the 5' RACE reads and lists one entry per CDR3 protein. The profile shows around 1,000,000 distinct CDR3 sequences, around 27% of them singletons. The sample also formed part of further work on T cells of mothers and their children. That investigation notes: Each mother yielded more than 8 million TCR beta CDR3 reads. Each child yielded several million reads.

Material: blood. This sequence joins TRBV7-2 and TRBJ2-5; D may match TRBD1 or TRBD2 (5 bases each). The receptor comes from a girl aged 2 to 10 in good health. Here the CDR3 DNA reads TGTGCCAGCAGCTTAAACACAGGCCCGGGGGAGACCCAGTACTTC. Translation gives CASSLNTGPGETQYF.